What follows is one T cell receptor (beta chain) and its context. The protocol was immunoSEQ multiplex PCR, while the TCRdb copy is restricted to in-frame clones and leaves out a portion. The sample records nearly 110,000 clones, less than 85% being singletons. The CDR3 has 16 residues. V lost 4 bases and J 3 bases, leaving 18 bases between the germline ends. Germline assignment: CDR1 LNHDA and CDR2 SQIVND (reference sequence). This specimen belongs to a study of blood T cell repertoires in COVID-19. Study information: The study drew acute and convalescent COVID-19 samples from the United States, Italy and Spain.

The sequence derives from a woman in her sixties with acute or convalescent COVID-19. The J gene is TRBJ1-2, the V gene TRBV19; TRBD1 might be the D (5 bases). The sample taken for sequencing was peripheral blood. CDR3 amino acids: CASSTRIGRGDYGYTF. The DNA for the CDR3 is TGTGCCAGTAGTACTCGGATAGGGCGGGGGGACTATGGCTACACCTTC.